Below are 25 T cell receptor beta chains sequenced from a single sample in a study of blood T cell repertoires in COVID-19. This table comes from immunoSEQ multiplex PCR, and its TCRdb copy is limited to in-frame clones, with some not included. Of about 300,000 clones in the sample, around 87% were seen once. Input material: peripheral blood. The receptors here all came from a woman in her forties who had recovered from COVID-19.

This chain connects TRBV19 to TRBJ1-5; possible D gene TRBD1, 6 bases. CDR3 length: 15 amino acids. The V end was cut by 6 bases, the J end by 3 bases, with 15 bases between. Per the germline V gene, CDR1 is LNHDA and CDR2 is SQIVND (reference sequence). CDR3 sequence (DNA): TGTGCCAGTAGGCTCACACGACAGGACAATCAGCCCCAGCATTTT. Amino acid sequence: CASRLTRQDNQPQHF.

The J gene is TRBJ1-6, the V gene TRBV27, with 7 bases matching TRBD1. The CDR3 has 16 residues. The V gene end was trimmed by 5 bases and the J gene end by 9 bases; junction bases not matched to a gene: 13. CDR1 is MNHEY and CDR2 is SMNVEV in the germline V gene (reference sequence). The CDR3 region is CASSGGTDPLISPLHF. CDR3 bases: TGTGCCAGCAGTGGTGGGACAGATCCCCTTATTTCACCCCTCCACTTT.

The CDR3 DNA reads as TGTGCCAGCAGCGAACCGCGGGGGGGAAACACCGGGGAGCTGTTTTTT. Residues: CASSEPRGGNTGELFF. J is TRBJ2-2 and V is TRBV9; TRBD2 matches 9 bases. V lost 3 bases to trimming and J lost 2 bases; unmatched junction nucleotides: 5. CDR3 length: 16 residues. Germline CDR1 is SGDLS and CDR2 is YYNGEE.

V is TRBV3-1 (or the pseudogene TRBV3-2) and J is TRBJ1-3, with D unclear. CDR1 is LGHDT, CDR2 YNNKEL, per germline (reference sequence). CDR3 size: 14 residues. Trimming stripped 4 bases from V and 4 bases from J, with 11 bases between. The CDR3 bases are TGTGCCAGCAGCCGACTTACGGGAGGAAACACCATATATTTT. It yields the protein CASSRLTGGNTIYF.

V is TRBV18 and J is TRBJ2-3; D may be TRBD2 (6 bases). Trimming took 6 bases from V and 0 from J, leaving 19 bases between them. The CDR3 consists of 17 residues. The germline gives CDR1 KGHSH, CDR2 LQKENI. CDR3: CASSPKPGAKSTDTQYF. The DNA of the CDR3 is TGTGCCAGCTCCCCCAAGCCGGGAGCCAAAAGCACAGATACGCAGTATTTT. The variable domain in full, completed from reference TRBV18 and TRBJ2-3, reads NAGVMQNPRHLVRRRGQEARLRCSPMKGHSHVYWYRQLPEEGLKFMVYLQKENIIDESGMPKERFSAEFPKEGPSILRIQQVVRGDSAAYFCASSPKPGAKSTDTQYFGPGTRLTVL.

The V gene is TRBV5-6, the J gene TRBJ1-2, with a weak D call TRBD1 (6 bases). V lost 1 base to trimming and J lost 4 bases, with 11 bases between them. This CDR3 has 14 amino acids. The V gene's germline CDR1 is SGHDT and CDR2 YYEEEE. The CDR3 sequence: CASSLFGGVYGYTF. The CDR3, as DNA: TGTGCCAGCAGCTTGTTTGGGGGCGTCTATGGCTACACCTTC.

This chain uses TRBV29-1 with TRBJ2-3; 7 positions match TRBD1. The CDR3 runs 13 residues. Germline V gives CDR1 SQVTM, CDR2 ANQGSEA. With 6 bases clipped from V and 0 bases from J, the junction kept 3 bases outside the gene matches. The CDR3 DNA reads as TGCAGCGTCGAGACAGGGAGCACAGATACGCAGTATTTT. Protein: CSVETGSTDTQYF.

The CDR3 region has the DNA TGTGCCAGCAGCTTACCGGGGAGCACTGAAGCTTTCTTT. This sequence encodes CASSLPGSTEAFF. The rearrangement uses TRBV11-3 and TRBJ1-1; no definite D call. The CDR3 is 13 residues long. Germline loops: CDR1 SGHNT, CDR2 YENEEA. V was pared by 2 bases and J by 4 bases, with 8 bases between. The variable domain in full, with the rest retrieved from reference TRBV11-3 and TRBJ1-1, is EAGVVQSPRYKIIEKKQPVAFWCNPISGHNTLYWYLQNLGQGPELLIRYENEEAVDDSQLPKDRFSAERLKGVDSTLKIQPAELGDSAVYLCASSLPGSTEAFFGQGTRLTVV.

This chain joins TRBV6-5 and TRBJ1-2; weak D call: TRBD1 (5 bases). V was pared by 6 bases and J by 8 bases, with 16 bases between. CDR1 is MNHEY, CDR2 SVGAGI, per germline. The CDR3 loop spans 13 amino acids. The CDR3 spells CASSRDFLWGYTF. The DNA of the CDR3 is TGTGCCAGCAGCCGGGACTTCCTATGGGGCTACACCTTC.

The chain carries TRBV5-4 and TRBJ2-1, with 10 bases identical to TRBD2. The germline gives CDR1 SGHNT, CDR2 YYREEE (reference sequence). The junction had 10 bases not matched to a gene; V was cut back by 4 bases and J by 9 bases. The CDR3 runs to 15 residues. The chain's CDR3 is CASSPSGTSDSEQFF. The CDR3 DNA reads TGTGCCAGCAGCCCCTCCGGGACTAGCGACAGTGAGCAGTTCTTC.

This chain connects TRBV7-2 to TRBJ2-3; D gene uncertain. The CDR3 has 14 residues. With 2 bases removed from V and 0 bases from J, the gap between germline ends came to 6 bases. Germline lookup yields CDR1 SGHTA and CDR2 FQGNSA. CDR3 in amino acids: CASSLMSSTDTQYF. For the CDR3, the DNA is TGTGCCAGCAGCTTAATGTCTAGCACAGATACGCAGTATTTT.

This sequence joins TRBV3-1 (or the pseudogene TRBV3-2) and TRBJ2-1; 10 bases map to TRBD2. Germline V gene sequence: CDR1 LGHDT, CDR2 YNNKEL (reference sequence). The V and J ends lost 2 bases and 16 bases, in that order; junction bases with no gene match: 20. The CDR3 has 17 residues. CDR3 sequence (DNA): TGTGCCAGCAGCCAAAACCGCCGGGGGTCTAGCGGGGGAAACCTTTTCTTC. Its translation is CASSQNRRGSSGGNLFF.

This clone occurred a few times. The chain recombines TRBV10-3 with TRBJ1-2; D may be TRBD1 (6 bases). The CDR3 loop spans 12 amino acids. The ends were cut back, 10 bases at V and 8 bases at J, with 17 bases in the middle. Germline loops: CDR1 ENHRY, CDR2 SYGVKD. CDR3 sequence reads: CATLTGGGGYTF. CDR3 sequence (DNA): TGTGCCACATTAACTGGGGGCGGGGGCTACACCTTC.

The chain uses TRBV5-1 and TRBJ2-7; TRBD2 is a possible D gene (5 bases). CDR1 and CDR2 (germline): SGHRS, YFSETQ. The CDR3 is made up of 16 amino acids. The V gene lost 0 bases and the J gene lost 5 bases, with 18 bases spanning the gap. The CDR3 region has the DNA TGCGCCAGCAGCTTGGATGGAGGAACGTCGCTTCACGAGCAGTACTTC. It codes for CASSLDGGTSLHEQYF.

The V and J genes are TRBV19 and TRBJ2-3; 7 bases match TRBD1. J lost 0 bases, V lost 6 bases, and 6 bases had no gene match. In germline, CDR1 is LNHDA, CDR2 SQIVND (reference sequence). This CDR3 is built from 15 residues. The CDR3 DNA sequence: TGTGCCAGTAGCCCCGGGACAGCGAGCACAGATACGCAGTATTTT. As protein: CASSPGTASTDTQYF.

Here the CDR3 DNA reads TGCGCCAGCAGTGAGTCGAGAGGATCGTTCGGCACTGAAGCTTTCTTT. Protein sequence: CASSESRGSFGTEAFF. The rearrangement uses TRBV10-1 and TRBJ1-1; no definite D call. This CDR3 has 16 residues. Germline loops: CDR1 WNHNN, CDR2 SYGVQD (reference sequence). V was cut by 0 bases and J by 4 bases, with 15 bases left in between.

The gene calls are TRBV5-4 and TRBJ2-7, with 9 bases aligning to TRBD1. Germline V CDR1 and CDR2: SGHNT, YYREEE (reference sequence). The CDR3 runs 19 residues. V was pared by 3 bases and J by 5 bases, with 21 bases of the junction left unmatched. This CDR3 is CASSYPGQGWGGGFNEQYF. The DNA for the CDR3 is TGTGCCAGCAGCTACCCGGGACAGGGTTGGGGTGGTGGGTTCAACGAGCAGTACTTC.

Only one count was recorded for this clone. The genes are TRBV5-1 and TRBJ2-6; possibly TRBD2 for D (6 bases). CDR3 length: 17 amino acids. Germline CDR1 SGHRS, CDR2 YFSETQ. Trimming removed 2 bases at V and 0 bases at J, with 12 bases between. The CDR3 spells CASSLKGLSSGANVLTF. CDR3 DNA sequence: TGCGCCAGCAGCTTAAAGGGACTTTCCTCTGGGGCCAACGTCCTGACTTTC.

The chain recombines TRBV5-1 with TRBJ1-1, with unresolved D. The ends were cut back, 0 bases at V and 4 bases at J, with 7 bases in the middle. The germline gives CDR1 SGHRS, CDR2 YFSETQ. The CDR3 is 13 amino acids. CDR3 protein: CASSLDWATEAFF. The CDR3 region has the DNA TGCGCCAGCAGCTTGGACTGGGCCACTGAAGCTTTCTTT.

V gene TRBV5-1 combines with J gene TRBJ1-1; a weak D match, TRBD1 (5 bases). Trimming pared 0 bases from V and 0 bases from J, leaving 12 bases between. This CDR3 has 16 residues. Germline CDR1 SGHRS, CDR2 YFSETQ. The CDR3 bases are TGCGCCAGCAGCTTGGGGGGCGAATGGATGAACACTGAAGCTTTCTTT. Protein product: CASSLGGEWMNTEAFF.

This chain joins TRBV12-3 or TRBV12-4 and TRBJ2-2; no firm D call. The length of the CDR3 is 12 residues. V was clipped by 6 bases and J by 5 bases, with 7 bases between them. The CDR3: CASRYTTGELFF. CDR3 sequence (DNA): TGTGCCAGCAGATATACTACCGGGGAGCTGTTTTTT.

The CDR3 spells CASSLTGGNYGYTF. CDR3 DNA sequence: TGTGCCAGCAGCTTGACAGGGGGTAACTATGGCTACACCTTC. J is TRBJ1-2 and V is TRBV5-4, with 8 bases fitting TRBD1. There are 14 residues in the CDR3. Germline V gene sequence: CDR1 SGHNT, CDR2 YYREEE (reference sequence). V shed 1 base and J 1 base; nucleotides not matched to a gene: 0.

This clone was picked up a small number of times. The chain couples TRBV7-9 to TRBJ2-2; TRBD2 agrees at 10 bases. The trim removed 5 bases at V and 3 bases at J, leaving 3 bases unmatched. CDR3 length: 15 amino acids. Germline V CDR1 and CDR2: SEHNR, FQNEAQ (reference sequence). Here the CDR3 DNA reads TGTGCCAGCAGCGTCCTAGCGGGGGACACCGGGGAGCTGTTTTTT. Translated, it gives CASSVLAGDTGELFF.

V and J are TRBV10-3 and TRBJ1-2, with a tentative D call TRBD1 (6 bases). From germline, CDR1 is ENHRY and CDR2 SYGVKD. V shed 4 bases and J shed 2 bases, with 11 bases lying between them. The CDR3 loop spans 14 amino acids. In DNA, the CDR3 is TGTGCCATCAGTGGTCAGGGGCCAAACTATGGCTACACCTTC. Translated, it gives CAISGQGPNYGYTF.

This chain links TRBV9 with TRBJ2-3, with D hard to call. The CDR3 contains 15 residues. The germline CDR1 and CDR2 sequences are SGDLS and YYNGEE. V was pared by 0 bases and J by 2 bases, with 10 bases between. The CDR3 loop reads CASSVAPELTDTQYF. The CDR3 bases are TGTGCCAGCAGCGTAGCTCCGGAGCTCACAGATACGCAGTATTTT.